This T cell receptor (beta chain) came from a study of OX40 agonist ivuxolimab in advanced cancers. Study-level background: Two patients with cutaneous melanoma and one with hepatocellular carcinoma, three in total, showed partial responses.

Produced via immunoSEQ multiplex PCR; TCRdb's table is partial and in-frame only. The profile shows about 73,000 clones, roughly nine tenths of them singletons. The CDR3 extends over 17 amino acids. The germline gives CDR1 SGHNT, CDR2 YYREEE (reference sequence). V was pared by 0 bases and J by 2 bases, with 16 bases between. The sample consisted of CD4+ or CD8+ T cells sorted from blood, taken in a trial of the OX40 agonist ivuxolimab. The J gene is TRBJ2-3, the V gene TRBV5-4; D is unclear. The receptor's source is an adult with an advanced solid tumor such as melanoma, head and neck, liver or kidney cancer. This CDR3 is CASSLDWVARYTDTQYF. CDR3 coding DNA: TGTGCCAGCAGCTTGGACTGGGTGGCTAGGTACACAGATACGCAGTATTTT.